This T cell receptor beta chain was captured by sequencing in a study of blood T cell repertoires in COVID-19. The overall study: Collection of acute and convalescent COVID-19 samples took place in the United States, Italy and Spain. Sources were T cells, B-cell-depleted T cells, or PBMCs; the material itself was cDNA or gDNA.

Original handling: For nucleated cells, counts were estimated from reference gene primer amplification. Libraries were prepared by immunoSEQ multiplex PCR; TCRdb keeps only in-frame clonotypes and omits some of them. V and J calls and clone size are copied from that table; D and trimming were computed from the DNA. The data show approximately 300,000 clones, approximately 88% seen once. The trim removed 2 bases at V and 6 bases at J, leaving 0 bases unmatched. Germline values: CDR1 MDHEN, CDR2 SYDVKM. The CDR3 loop spans 12 amino acids. V and J are TRBV28 and TRBJ1-1; 7 nucleotides align to TRBD1. The receptor's source is a woman aged 50 to 65 with active or convalescent COVID-19. Source material: peripheral blood. The CDR3 protein is CASSLQGAEAFF. CDR3 DNA: TGTGCCAGCAGTTTACAGGGGGCTGAAGCTTTCTTT.